This T cell receptor (beta chain) is from a study of blood T cell repertoires in COVID-19 (TCRdb year 2020). At the level of the whole study: Collaborator samples came from the United States, Italy and Spain and covered acute and convalescent phases of COVID-19. The material from the prospective study consisted of cDNA or gDNA derived from T cells, B-cell-depleted T cells, or PBMCs. Subjects who had been exposed to COVID-19, were actively infected with it, or had recovered from it provided the deeply sampled blood TCRbeta repertoires that made up the dataset. The repertoires were released in a freely available public database intended as a resource for research on the immune response to SARS-CoV-2. Samples came from the ongoing ImmuneRACE study (first 160 participants) plus 1,254 subjects from 6 global collaborators. Nearly every sample came with metadata listing a de-identified subject ID, COVID-19 status, age in years and sex. Where HLA class I and class II types were available, the types were taken from metadata supplied by the sample provider, not from assay-based typing. Overall study outcomes, separate from this receptor: The quantity of clinical and demographic metadata differed by source and by participant and was supplied without curation.

Concerning this clone itself: Its target antigen remains unknown. No much larger clonotype is one base removed from it; base qualities were not supplied.

Whole blood was collected in K2EDTA tubes by collaborating institutions according to the institutions' own protocols. For TCRbeta analysis, collaborators shipped samples as frozen whole blood, isolated PBMCs, or DNA extracted from either of those sample types. TCRbeta CDR3 regions were amplified from genomic DNA using the immunoSEQ Assay, a bias-controlled multiplex PCR. Per the authors' processing: The number of nucleated cells in each sample was estimated by amplification of reference gene primers within the assay. To quantify the absolute abundance of each unique TCRbeta CDR3 rearrangement, sequence reads were collapsed and filtered. Productive Simpson clonality was computed per sample as the square root of Simpson's diversity index over productive rearrangements. The table was pulled from immuneACCESS by TCRdb, which kept in-frame rearrangements only. Such tables lose some clones; where checked, under half of the loss comes from unresolved V genes, and the rest has no known cause. V, J and clone size are taken as reported in that table, and D and trimming were inferred from the DNA itself. The sample table records approximately 210,000 clones; less than 90% of these occur just once. The top ten constitute 15% to 20% of the sample.

Sequences were obtained from peripheral blood. This receptor was obtained from a man aged 30-40 years with active or convalescent COVID-19.

The sequence in DNA is TGTGCCAGCAGCAAGATGACAGGGAACTACGAGCAGTACTTC. Its amino acids are CASSKMTGNYEQYF. The V and J genes are TRBV11-2 and TRBJ2-7; a stretch of 7 junction bases matches TRBD1. The CDR3 holds 14 amino acids from the cysteine to the phenylalanine. CDR3 DNA is the only sequence kept; it has 42 bases, read in frame from the first base. Trimmed from V: 5 bases; trimmed from J: 3 bases; junction bases lacking a gene match: 7. The germline V gene yields SGHAT for CDR1 and FQNNGV for CDR2.